This T cell receptor (beta chain) is drawn from a study of PD-1 blockade in classical Hodgkin lymphoma. Using immunoSEQ multiplex PCR, the repertoire was profiled, and TCRdb retains in-frame clones only, with some absent. This sample carries about 97,000 clones, around 80% of them seen once, and the ten largest clones take more than 10%. This clone has just one count. Autologous stem cell transplantation was followed by relapse in every patient, and brentuximab vedotin exposure varied. This CDR3 is 15 amino acids long. V was pared by 5 bases and J by 5 bases, with 11 bases of the junction left unmatched. The germline V gene has CDR1 MNHEY and CDR2 SMNVEV (reference sequence).

This clonotype originated in a human donor with classical Hodgkin lymphoma. The rearrangement links TRBV27 to TRBJ1-1, with 7 bases aligning to TRBD1. The sequences come from peripheral blood mononuclear cells (PBMCs), collected at baseline. The CDR3 sequence: CASSNRQGRWTEAFF. In DNA, the CDR3 is TGTGCCAGCAGTAACCGACAGGGAAGGTGGACTGAAGCTTTCTTT.